This entry lists 28 T cell receptor beta chains sequenced from one sample in a study of T cell changes during pregnancy in multiple sclerosis. Profiled with immunoSEQ multiplex PCR; TCRdb holds only in-frame clones, not every one. Of 30,000 to 40,000 clones listed, roughly 93% were seen once; the top ten hold under 0.5%. This specimen was CD4+ T cells from peripheral blood mononuclear cells, taken in the second trimester of pregnancy. These receptors originate from a female donor with multiple sclerosis, enrolled in a pregnancy study.

The gene calls are TRBV7-6 and TRBJ1-3; D may be TRBD1 (5 bases). The CDR3 is 15 residues long. Deletions cut 5 bases from V and 0 bases from J, with 11 bases between. CDR1 SGHVS and CDR2 FNYEAQ come from the germline V gene. The CDR3 here is CASSRDRSSGNTIYF. CDR3 sequence (DNA): TGTGCCAGCAGCCGCGACAGAAGCTCTGGAAACACCATATATTTT.

The rearrangement joins TRBV7-2 to TRBJ2-5; TRBD2 agrees at 8 bases. After removal of 5 bases from V and 2 bases from J, the junction contained 10 bases not matched to a gene. The CDR3 runs to 16 residues. CDR1 is SGHTA and CDR2 is FQGNSA in the germline V gene. CDR3 loop: CASSQRAAGGQETQYF. The CDR3 region has the DNA TGTGCCAGCAGCCAACGGGCGGCGGGGGGACAAGAGACCCAGTACTTC.

The V call is TRBV5-1, the J call TRBJ1-2, with 8 bases identical to TRBD1. From germline, CDR1 is SGHRS and CDR2 YFSETQ. J lost 7 bases, V lost 5 bases, and 13 bases had no gene match. The CDR3 is 15 amino acids. CDR3 protein: CASSVPGQGQGGYTF. CDR3 nucleotide sequence: TGCGCCAGCAGTGTGCCCGGACAGGGTCAGGGTGGCTACACCTTC.

This clone was seen a single time. The rearrangement joins TRBV11-3 to TRBJ1-1; 7 bases align to TRBD1. The CDR3 contains 14 residues. J gave up 4 bases and V 4 bases, and 6 bases lay outside the gene matches. Germline loops: CDR1 SGHNT, CDR2 YENEEA. CDR3 bases: TGTGCCAGCAGCTCCGGAGGGGGCCGCACTGAAGCTTTCTTT. It translates to CASSSGGGRTEAFF. Full variable domain (missing parts from reference TRBV11-3 and TRBJ1-1): EAGVVQSPRYKIIEKKQPVAFWCNPISGHNTLYWYLQNLGQGPELLIRYENEEAVDDSQLPKDRFSAERLKGVDSTLKIQPAELGDSAVYLCASSSGGGRTEAFFGQGTRLTVV.

V usage is TRBV5-1 and J usage is TRBJ2-7; the match to TRBD1 covers 7 bases. The ends lost 0 bases at V and 2 bases at J; junction bases unmatched: 5. Germline CDR1 reads SGHRS; CDR2 reads YFSETQ. The CDR3 totals 15 residues. DNA of the CDR3: TGCGCCAGCAGCTTGGCCTTACAGGGGACCTACGAGCAGTACTTC. It codes for CASSLALQGTYEQYF.

The rearrangement joins TRBV6-5 to TRBJ2-7; tentatively, D is TRBD2 (6 bases). The CDR3 consists of 13 residues. Trimming removed 7 bases at V and 2 bases at J, with 12 bases between. Germline lookup yields CDR1 MNHEY and CDR2 SVGAGI. The CDR3 is CASMLTGAYEQYF. CDR3 in DNA: TGTGCCAGCATGTTAACGGGGGCCTACGAGCAGTACTTC.

The V and J genes are TRBV5-1 and TRBJ2-2; 7 nucleotides agree with TRBD2. The junction had 9 bases not matched to a gene; V was cut back by 6 bases and J by 7 bases. This CDR3 spans 14 amino acids. The V gene's germline CDR1 is SGHRS and CDR2 YFSETQ. In DNA, the CDR3 is TGCGCCAGCAAGTTCGGGGGGTTAGTCGGGGAGCTGTTTTTT. As protein: CASKFGGLVGELFF. Drawing the rest from reference TRBV5-1 and TRBJ2-2, the complete variable domain is KAGVTQTPRYLIKTRGQQVTLSCSPISGHRSVSWYQQTPGQGLQFLFEYFSETQRNKGNFPGRFSGRQFSNSRSEMNVSTLELGDSALYLCASKFGGLVGELFFGEGSRLTVL.

The chain employs TRBV19 and TRBJ1-1, with 10 bases aligning to TRBD1. This CDR3 contains 16 residues. Germline trimming cut 5 bases from V and 4 bases from J; bases unmatched to any gene: 10. Germline V lookup: CDR1 LNHDA, CDR2 SQIVND (reference sequence). Written as DNA, the CDR3 is TGTGCCAGTAGTGCCACGGACAGGGGGGACGGCACTGAAGCTTTCTTT. It is translated as CASSATDRGDGTEAFF.

V and J are TRBV28 and TRBJ2-7, with 11 bases identical to TRBD1. CDR3 size: 14 residues. The germline CDR1 and CDR2 sequences are MDHEN and SYDVKM. Trimming at V came to 6 bases and at J to 9 bases, leaving 10 bases not matched to a gene. DNA for the CDR3: TGTGCCAGCAGCTCGTTCGGGACAGGGGGATTGCAGTACTTC. This gives the protein CASSSFGTGGLQYF.

V is TRBV6-1 and J is TRBJ1-2; TRBD1 is a possible D gene (5 bases). This CDR3 spans 13 amino acids. In germline, CDR1 is MNHNS, CDR2 SASEGT. V lost 6 bases, J lost 3 bases, and 11 bases lay in between. CDR3 sequence: CASRRGGDYGYTF. CDR3 nucleotides: TGTGCCAGCAGGCGGGGGGGGGACTATGGCTACACCTTC.

The chain has TRBV27 and TRBJ1-5; D unclear. Germline CDR1 and CDR2: MNHEY and SMNVEV (reference sequence). The length of the CDR3 is 17 residues. Trimming cost V 4 bases and J 2 bases, with 18 bases left between them. The CDR3 DNA reads as TGTGCCAGCAGTTCCGTTGTACTCCCGGGAGGCAATCAGCCCCAGCATTTT. It is translated as CASSSVVLPGGNQPQHF.

Here the CDR3 DNA reads TGTGCCAGCAGCTTAGGACAGGGGATAAGCGGCGGCTACACCTTC. This translates into CASSLGQGISGGYTF. The J gene is TRBJ1-2, the V gene TRBV7-8, with 8 bases fitting TRBD1. V trimming: 1 base; J trimming: 8 bases; junction bases outside the gene matches: 9. The CDR3 covers 15 residues. Per the germline V gene, CDR1 is SGHVS and CDR2 is FQNEAQ.

The chain couples TRBV27 to TRBJ2-7, with D unresolved. The germline CDR1 and CDR2 sequences are MNHEY and SMNVEV (reference sequence). This CDR3 has 11 residues. V lost 6 bases, J lost 3 bases, and 6 bases lay in between. CDR3: CASSSYYEQYF. The CDR3 nucleotides are TGTGCCAGCAGCTCCTACTACGAGCAGTACTTC.

This clone was recorded only once. This chain links TRBV9 with TRBJ2-2; TRBD2 matches 8 bases. The CDR3 is 16 residues long. Germline CDR1 is SGDLS and CDR2 is YYNGEE. The trim removed 0 bases at V and 0 bases at J, leaving 1 base unmatched. CDR3 residues: CASSVEGLANTGELFF. CDR3 DNA: TGTGCCAGCAGCGTAGAGGGACTAGCGAACACCGGGGAGCTGTTTTTT.

The rearrangement links TRBV11-2 to TRBJ1-2; D is perhaps TRBD1 (6 bases). Trimming took 5 bases from V and 4 from J, leaving 20 bases between them. The CDR3 is 16 residues long. Germline V CDR1 and CDR2: SGHAT, FQNNGV. CDR3 bases: TGTGCCAGCAGCGTAACACAGGGATGGGCCATCTATGGCTACACCTTC. Its translation is CASSVTQGWAIYGYTF.

V gene TRBV7-2 combines with J gene TRBJ2-5; D gene ambiguous. The CDR3 spans 13 residues. The germline V gene encodes CDR1 SGHTA and CDR2 FQGNSA. Between the trimmed V and J ends, which lost 6 bases and 4 bases, there was a span of 12 bases. The CDR3, as DNA: TGTGCCAGCAGTTGGAACTACGGAGAGACCCAGTACTTC. Translation: CASSWNYGETQYF.

This clone has a handful of counts. The chain recombines TRBV5-1 with TRBJ2-3; D unclear. CDR3 length: 14 residues. V shed 0 bases and J shed 3 bases, with 8 bases lying between them. The V gene's germline CDR1 is SGHRS and CDR2 YFSETQ. Here the CDR3 DNA reads TGCGCCAGCAGCTTGGAGACACCTACAGATACGCAGTATTTT. Amino acids: CASSLETPTDTQYF.

The gene calls are TRBV5-1 and TRBJ2-5, with a possible D match to TRBD1 (6 bases). Trimming left V 0 bases short and J 0 bases short, with 12 bases between. This CDR3 is 16 amino acids long. Per the germline V gene, CDR1 is SGHRS and CDR2 is YFSETQ. This chain's CDR3 is CASSLGPGTHQETQYF. Here the CDR3 DNA reads TGCGCCAGCAGCTTGGGCCCCGGGACACACCAAGAGACCCAGTACTTC.

The rearrangement uses TRBV11-2 and TRBJ2-7; 7 bases match TRBD2. The CDR3 runs 15 residues. Per the germline V gene, CDR1 is SGHAT and CDR2 is FQNNGV. The ends lost 1 base at V and 3 bases at J; junction bases unmatched: 6. The CDR3 sequence: CASSLVQAGRYEQYF. The CDR3 coding sequence is TGTGCCAGCAGCTTAGTTCAAGCGGGACGCTACGAGCAGTACTTC.

The chain joins TRBV15 to TRBJ2-3; a weak D match, TRBD1 (6 bases). The V end lost 0 bases, the J end lost 1 base, and 8 bases lay between the germline ends. The CDR3 has 15 amino acids. Germline V gives CDR1 LNHNV, CDR2 YYDKDF (reference sequence). The CDR3 loop is CATSRDGQRTDTQYF. In DNA, the CDR3 is TGTGCCACCAGCAGAGACGGACAGCGCACAGATACGCAGTATTTT. Variable domain in full (rest from reference TRBV15 and TRBJ2-3): DAMVIQNPRYQVTQFGKPVTLSCSQTLNHNVMYWYQQKSSQAPKLLFHYYDKDFNNEADTPDNFQSRRPNTSFCFLDIRSPGLGDTAMYLCATSRDGQRTDTQYFGPGTRLTVL.

The chain uses TRBV19 and TRBJ2-2; 13 bases map to TRBD2. From germline, CDR1 is LNHDA and CDR2 SQIVND (reference sequence). Unmatched junction bases numbered 6, after V lost 11 bases and J lost 0 bases. The CDR3 is made up of 16 amino acids. CDR3 sequence reads: CAVGLAGESNTGELFF. CDR3 bases: TGTGCCGTTGGACTAGCGGGAGAGTCGAACACCGGGGAGCTGTTTTTT.

The V and J genes are TRBV28 and TRBJ2-7; D remains unclear. The V and J ends lost 3 bases and 3 bases respectively, with 6 bases between them. Germline-derived CDR1 and CDR2 are MDHEN and SYDVKM. This CDR3 comprises 12 residues. The CDR3 protein is CASSFEFYEQYF. The DNA for the CDR3 is TGTGCCAGCAGTTTTGAGTTCTACGAGCAGTACTTC.

V is TRBV7-9 and J is TRBJ2-3, with 11 nucleotides matching TRBD2. Per the germline V gene, CDR1 is SEHNR and CDR2 is FQNEAQ (reference sequence). V was pared by 3 bases and J by 4 bases, with 3 bases of the junction left unmatched. This CDR3 has 15 residues. CDR3: CASSFTSGSPDTQYF. As DNA, the CDR3 is TGTGCCAGCAGCTTCACTAGCGGGAGCCCAGATACGCAGTATTTT. The whole variable domain, filled in from reference TRBV7-9 and TRBJ2-3, reads DTGVSQNPRHKITKRGQNVTFRCDPISEHNRLYWYRQTLGQGPEFLTYFQNEAQLEKSRLLSDRFSAERPKGSFSTLEIQRTEQGDSAMYLCASSFTSGSPDTQYFGPGTRLTVL.

V and J are TRBV9 and TRBJ2-5, with 9 bases lining up with TRBD1. CDR1 is SGDLS, CDR2 YYNGEE, per germline. V trimming: 3 bases; J trimming: 4 bases; junction bases outside the gene matches: 7. The CDR3 totals 15 residues. CDR3 protein: CASSGVQGAGETQYF. CDR3 nucleotide sequence: TGTGCCAGCAGCGGGGTACAGGGGGCCGGAGAGACCCAGTACTTC.

In its sample, this clone was seen once. The CDR3: CASSSPGTGSNEQFF. CDR3 bases: TGCGCCAGCAGTTCCCCCGGGACAGGGTCGAATGAGCAGTTCTTC. The gene calls are TRBV5-1 and TRBJ2-1, with 9 bases fitting TRBD1. CDR1 and CDR2 from the germline V gene are SGHRS and YFSETQ. CDR3 length equals 15 residues. V dropped 5 bases and J dropped 7; count of bases not matched to a gene: 10.

The chain employs TRBV18 and TRBJ1-2, with TRBD1 matching over 7 bases. Losses at the gene ends were 4 bases for V and 5 bases for J; bases not matched to a gene: 4. The length of the CDR3 is 13 residues. Germline V gene sequence: CDR1 KGHSH, CDR2 LQKENI. Written as DNA, the CDR3 is TGTGCCAGCTCACAGCAGGGGGAATATGGCTACACCTTC. Translated, it gives CASSQQGEYGYTF.

The CDR3 sequence: CASTGDRGPAAPIVYQPQHF. The CDR3 coding sequence is TGTGCCAGTACGGGGGACAGGGGCCCGGCGGCCCCAATTGTTTATCAGCCCCAGCATTTT. The chain links TRBV19 to TRBJ1-5; 10 bases are shared with TRBD1. Germline CDR1 is LNHDA and CDR2 is SQIVND (reference sequence). V lost 7 bases, J lost 5 bases, and 23 bases stayed unmatched. The CDR3 has 20 residues.

The chain employs TRBV5-1 and TRBJ1-4, with a weak D call TRBD1 (5 bases). Germline CDR1 SGHRS, CDR2 YFSETQ. V was trimmed by 4 bases and J by 5 bases, leaving 12 bases between them. The CDR3 is 14 amino acids. CDR3 loop: CASSPGLLNEKLFF. DNA for the CDR3: TGCGCCAGCAGCCCGGGACTGCTGAATGAAAAACTGTTTTTT.